This T cell receptor (beta chain) was obtained from a study of tumor-infiltrating lymphocytes in primary liver carcinoma. The input was about 500 ng total RNA; TCR beta cDNA was made from it with a constant-region primer. Modified slightly, ARM-PCR produced TCR beta libraries over three nested multiplex PCR rounds. With TRBV1-TRBV30 forward primers and a C-beta reverse primer, the first two PCR rounds were run for around 10 cycles each. Using its own MiXCR run on the multiplex PCR reads, TCRdb lists one record per CDR3 protein. The sample records 20,000 to 30,000 distinct CDR3 sequences, around 77% being singletons. From about 19-30 mg of unsorted bulk tissue, DNA and RNA were co-extracted together. V was pared by 0 bases and J by 11 bases, with 17 bases between. Germline CDR1 is MGHRA and CDR2 is YSYEKL. The CDR3 sequence is 15 residues long.

The clonotype was recovered from a woman younger than 45 with primary liver carcinoma and hepatitis B virus infection. The specimen sequenced was liver tumor tissue from sampling region 5. Subset defined: tumor region T5, tumor centre. This sequence joins TRBV4-1 and TRBJ2-1; the D is unclear. CDR3 in DNA: TGCGCCAGCAGCCAAGATGGTCTGGCGAGGTATCAGCAGTTCTTC. Translating gives CASSQDGLARYQQFF.